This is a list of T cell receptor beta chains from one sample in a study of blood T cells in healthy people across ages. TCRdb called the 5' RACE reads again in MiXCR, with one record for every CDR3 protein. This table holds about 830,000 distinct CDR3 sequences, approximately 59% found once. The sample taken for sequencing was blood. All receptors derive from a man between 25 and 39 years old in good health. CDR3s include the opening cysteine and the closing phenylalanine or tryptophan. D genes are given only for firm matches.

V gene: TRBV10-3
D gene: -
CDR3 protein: CAISWAGARETQYF

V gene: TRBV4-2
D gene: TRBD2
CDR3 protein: CASSQVGGGFTDTQYF

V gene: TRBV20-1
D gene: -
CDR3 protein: CSATYGTQQETQYF

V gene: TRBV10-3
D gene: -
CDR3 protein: CAISPFADNYGYTF

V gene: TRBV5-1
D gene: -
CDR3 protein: CAGSPYPGYEQFF

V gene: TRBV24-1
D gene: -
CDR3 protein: CATRNGDTQYF

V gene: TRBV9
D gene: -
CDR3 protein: CASSPPQGSNEQYF

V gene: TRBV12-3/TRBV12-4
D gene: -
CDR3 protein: CASSLEWAGEQYF

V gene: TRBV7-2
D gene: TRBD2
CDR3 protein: CASSLAGTSADTQYF

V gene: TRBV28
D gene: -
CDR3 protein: CASSRTPGAYEQYF

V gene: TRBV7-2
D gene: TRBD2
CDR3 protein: CASSLRLAGEYNEQFF

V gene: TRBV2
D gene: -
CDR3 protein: CASTGRGTYEQYF

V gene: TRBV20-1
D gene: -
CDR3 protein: CSARPSTRRITEAFF

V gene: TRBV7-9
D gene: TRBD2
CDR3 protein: CASSFSGGAQNEQFF

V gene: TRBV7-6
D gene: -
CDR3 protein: CASSLDTWVNEQFF

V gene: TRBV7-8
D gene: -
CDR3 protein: CASSPGGTADYEQYF

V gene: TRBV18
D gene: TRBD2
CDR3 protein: CASSPPGLAHEQFF

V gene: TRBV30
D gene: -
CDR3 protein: CAWSVKENTEAFF

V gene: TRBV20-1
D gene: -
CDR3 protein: CSANDGVEQYF

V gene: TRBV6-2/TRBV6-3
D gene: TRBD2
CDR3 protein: CASSYASGDLEETQYF

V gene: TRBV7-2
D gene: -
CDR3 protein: CASSHTRGSGANVLTF

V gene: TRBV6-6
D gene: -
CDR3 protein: CASSYETGRQNIQYF

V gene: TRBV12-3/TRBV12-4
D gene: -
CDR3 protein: CASMSGSPREQYF

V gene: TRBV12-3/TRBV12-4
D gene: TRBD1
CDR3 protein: CASIGQGPTEAFF

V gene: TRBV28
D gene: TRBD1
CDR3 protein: CASTSGTVYGYTF

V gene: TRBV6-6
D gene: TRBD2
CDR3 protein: CASMRSLGGETQYF

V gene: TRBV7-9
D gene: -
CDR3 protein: CASSLVLEGFGDTQYF

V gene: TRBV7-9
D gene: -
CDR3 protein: CASSLTSQNIQYF

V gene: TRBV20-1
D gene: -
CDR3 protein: CSARGRGATEAFF

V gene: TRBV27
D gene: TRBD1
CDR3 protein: CASSPWDRVLEQYF

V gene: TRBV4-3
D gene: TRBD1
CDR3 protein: CASSQDQGEVGGYTF

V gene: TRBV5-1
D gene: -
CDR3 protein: CASSLVWGTRAGYTF

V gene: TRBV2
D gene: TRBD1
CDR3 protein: CASKGSTGEASYEQYF

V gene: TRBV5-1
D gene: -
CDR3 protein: CASSPSGYPYNEQFF

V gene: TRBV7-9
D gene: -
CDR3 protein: CASVLDEQFF

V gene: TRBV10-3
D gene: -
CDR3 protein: CAISEGGGSGEQYF

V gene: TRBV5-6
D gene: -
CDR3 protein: CASSTDRVESYGYTF